The 29 T cell receptor beta chains listed next were all sequenced from one sample in a study of metastatic and nonmetastatic thyroid tumors. No patient received treatment before thyroid surgery. TCRdb re-clonotyped the PCR reads via MiXCR. The sample yields around 17,000 clones, less than 30% seen once. Sample: tumor tissue. These receptors were collected from a female donor with papillary thyroid cancer or a benign thyroid nodule (not recorded which). Some clones in this sample may be carry-over from other donors' samples.

At least ten counts were recorded for this clone. This rearrangement joins TRBV4-3 to TRBJ2-7; possibly TRBD2 for D (5 bases). From germline, CDR1 is LGHNA and CDR2 YSLEER. The CDR3 runs 16 residues. The V end lost 8 bases, the J end lost 0 bases, and 20 bases lay between the germline ends. Here the CDR3 DNA reads TGCGCCAGCCCCCCGCGGGTTAGGCCTTCCTCCTACGAGCAGTACTTC. This gives the protein CASPPRVRPSSYEQYF.

The chain links TRBV7-2 to TRBJ1-3; D unresolved. The germline gives CDR1 SGHTA, CDR2 FQGNSA. The CDR3 runs 15 residues. Trimming pared 2 bases from V and 8 bases from J, leaving 16 bases between. The CDR3 sequence: CASSLSGLSPDTIYF. In nucleotides, the CDR3 is TGTGCCAGCAGCTTAAGTGGACTTTCACCGGACACCATATATTTT.

This clone was seen repeatedly, ten times or more. The chain has TRBV9 and TRBJ2-7; 7 bases agree with TRBD1. The CDR3 totals 14 residues. The germline V gene has CDR1 SGDLS and CDR2 YYNGEE. The junction had 4 bases not matched to a gene; V was cut back by 4 bases and J by 0 bases. The CDR3: CASSRTGHSYEQYF. In DNA form, the CDR3 reads TGTGCCAGCAGCCGGACAGGTCACTCCTACGAGCAGTACTTC.

This chain joins TRBV6-1 and TRBJ2-3, with 7 bases that match TRBD2. Germline loops: CDR1 MNHNS, CDR2 SASEGT. J was trimmed by 1 base and V by 0 bases; bases with no gene match: 1. The CDR3 loop spans 15 amino acids. The CDR3 DNA reads TGTGCCAGCAGTGAAGCGGCGGGGGGCACAGATACGCAGTATTTT. Amino acid sequence: CASSEAAGGTDTQYF.

This chain uses TRBV30 with TRBJ1-3, with TRBD1 matching 7 bases. The CDR3 totals 15 residues. Germline CDR1 is GTSNPN and CDR2 is SVGIG (reference sequence). V gave up 1 base and J gave up 0 bases; unmatched junction bases: 3. This CDR3 is CAWSEWTGSGNTIYF. The CDR3 nucleotides read TGTGCCTGGAGTGAGTGGACAGGCTCTGGAAACACCATATATTTT.

A note on this clone: Relative to the germline gene, one junction end is altered; a read error may explain this. The chain employs TRBV7-2 and TRBJ2-7, with D possibly being TRBD2 (6 bases). Per the germline V gene, CDR1 is SGHTA and CDR2 is FQGNSA. This CDR3 is 14 amino acids long. CDR3 in DNA: TGTGCCAGTAGCTTAGCCACTAGCTCGGGCCAGCAGTACTTC. Its translation: CASSLATSSGQQYF.

Relative to its sample, this clone is medium-sized (0.01 to 0.1%). The chain carries TRBV19 and TRBJ2-5; D gene ambiguous. Trimming cost V 0 bases and J 3 bases, with 5 bases left between them. Looked up from germline, CDR1 is LNHDA and CDR2 is SQIVND (reference sequence). The CDR3 contains 13 residues. CDR3 sequence reads: CASSIDPEETQYF. The CDR3 DNA sequence: TGTGCCAGTAGTATAGATCCAGAAGAGACCCAGTACTTC.

The chain is built from TRBV20-1 and TRBJ2-7; tentatively, D is TRBD1 (6 bases). The CDR3 is made up of 16 amino acids. Per germline, CDR1 DFQATT and CDR2 SNEGSKA (reference sequence). V was shortened by 5 bases and J by 4 bases, with 24 bases between the two germline ends. The CDR3 DNA sequence: TGCAGTGCTTTCCAACTACCGGAGGACAGATCATACGAGCAGTACTTC. Its protein is CSAFQLPEDRSYEQYF.

This clone was recorded a few times. The chain couples TRBV19 to TRBJ2-5; a weak D match, TRBD1 (6 bases). V lost 3 bases and J 2 bases, leaving 16 bases between the germline ends. Germline CDR1 reads LNHDA; CDR2 reads SQIVND (reference sequence). The length of the CDR3 is 16 residues. CDR3 in amino acids: CASSIGDRPPQETQYF. CDR3 bases: TGTGCCAGTAGTATTGGTGACAGGCCCCCTCAAGAGACCCAGTACTTC. The full variable domain, completed using reference TRBV19 and TRBJ2-5, is DGGITQSPKYLFRKEGQNVTLSCEQNLNHDAMYWYRQDPGQGLRLIYYSQIVNDFQKGDIAEGYSVSREKKESFPLTVTSAQKNPTAFYLCASSIGDRPPQETQYFGPGTRLLVL.

The chain links TRBV6-2 or TRBV6-3 to TRBJ2-1, with 10 bases lining up with TRBD2. CDR1 and CDR2 (germline): MNHEY, SVGEGT. V dropped 7 bases and J dropped 6; count of bases not matched to a gene: 9. This CDR3 contains 15 residues. The CDR3 region has the DNA TGTGCCAGCAACCAAGCGGGAGGGCCCCCCAATGAGCAGTTCTTC. This encodes CASNQAGGPPNEQFF.

By share, this clone counts as medium-sized. The rearrangement uses TRBV28 and TRBJ2-1; the D gene is possibly TRBD2 (5 bases). CDR3 length equals 16 residues. Trimming left V 5 bases short and J 4 bases short, with 18 bases between. CDR1 and CDR2 from the germline V gene are MDHEN and SYDVKM. The CDR3 sequence: CASSADFLSGYNEQFF. For the CDR3, the DNA is TGTGCCAGCAGTGCGGACTTTCTCTCGGGTTACAATGAGCAGTTCTTC. The full variable domain, its missing parts supplied by reference TRBV28 and TRBJ2-1, is DVKVTQSSRYLVKRTGEKVFLECVQDMDHENMFWYRQDPGLGLRLIYFSYDVKMKEKGDIPEGYSVSREKKERFSLILESASTNQTSMYLCASSADFLSGYNEQFFGPGTRLTVL.

There are a few counts of this clone. The V gene is TRBV6-1, the J gene TRBJ1-4; possible D gene TRBD1, 5 bases. The ends were cut back, 2 bases at V and 6 bases at J, with 13 bases in the middle. CDR1 is MNHNS and CDR2 is SASEGT in the germline V gene. The CDR3 runs 15 residues. The DNA for the CDR3 is TGTGCCAGCAGTGAAAAAGGGGACGTTTATGAAAAACTGTTTTTT. It codes for CASSEKGDVYEKLFF.

This clone was found once. The V and J genes are TRBV9 and TRBJ1-2; D gene ambiguous. Deletions cut 3 bases from V and 8 bases from J, with 17 bases between. This CDR3 is 14 amino acids long. From germline, CDR1 is SGDLS and CDR2 YYNGEE. The CDR3: CASSATDLSSGYTF. CDR3 sequence (DNA): TGTGCCAGCAGCGCGACCGACCTTTCTAGCGGCTACACCTTC. Together with reference TRBV9 and TRBJ1-2, the CDR3 gives the full variable domain: DSGVTQTPKHLITATGQRVTLRCSPRSGDLSVYWYQQSLDQGLQFLIQYYNGEERAKGNILERFSAQQFPDLHSELNLSSLELGDSALYFCASSATDLSSGYTFGSGTRLTVV.

V is TRBV29-1 and J is TRBJ2-5; D is undetermined. Germline loops: CDR1 SQVTM, CDR2 ANQGSEA. V was shortened by 5 bases and J by 5 bases, with 15 bases between the two germline ends. The CDR3 has 13 amino acids. In nucleotides, the CDR3 is TGCAGCGTTAACTCCGCTCGGTGGGAGACCCAGTACTTC. It specifies CSVNSARWETQYF. Looking up the rest from reference TRBV29-1 and TRBJ2-5 gives the full variable domain: SAVISQKPSRDICQRGTSLTIQCQVDSQVTMMFWYRQQPGQSLTLIATANQGSEATYESGFVIDKFPISRPNLTFSTLTVSNMSPEDSSIYLCSVNSARWETQYFGPGTRLLVL.

This clone was detected many times. The V gene is TRBV29-1, the J gene TRBJ2-7; D is ambiguous. Germline V lookup: CDR1 SQVTM, CDR2 ANQGSEA. Trimming left V 7 bases short and J 3 bases short, with 10 bases between. The CDR3 totals 11 residues. In nucleotides, the CDR3 is TGCAGCGCGCAAGCAAACTACGAGCAGTACTTC. The encoded protein is CSAQANYEQYF.

The V call is TRBV30, the J call TRBJ1-4, with a tentative D call TRBD1 (5 bases). The germline V and J ends were trimmed by 1 base and 8 bases, with 14 bases remaining between them. Germline values: CDR1 GTSNPN, CDR2 SVGIG (reference sequence). The CDR3 contains 14 residues. The DNA of the CDR3 is TGTGCCTGGAGTGCTGGGACTCGGGGCGAAAAACTGTTTTTT. This sequence encodes CAWSAGTRGEKLFF.

A few counts support this clone. The chain joins TRBV28 to TRBJ1-5; D remains ambiguous. Trimming stripped 2 bases from V and 7 bases from J, with 6 bases between. This CDR3 is 12 amino acids long. The germline V gene has CDR1 MDHEN and CDR2 SYDVKM. In DNA, the CDR3 is TGTGCCAGCAGTTTAAACGGACAGCCCCAGCATTTT. Amino acids: CASSLNGQPQHF.

This clone was found many times. V gene TRBV5-4 combines with J gene TRBJ2-1, with TRBD2 matching 15 bases. V lost 4 bases and J lost 7; bases outside the gene matches: 3. The CDR3 contains 15 residues. The germline gives CDR1 SGHNT, CDR2 YYREEE (reference sequence). CDR3 region: CASSHGTSGRNEQFF. CDR3 coding DNA: TGTGCCAGCAGCCATGGGACTAGCGGGAGGAATGAGCAGTTCTTC.

This clone was seen a handful of times. A read error is likely, as this CDR3 ends without the conserved phenylalanine or tryptophan. This chain connects TRBV6-1 to TRBJ1-2; D is ambiguous. This CDR3 contains 11 residues. The germline V gene has CDR1 MNHNS and CDR2 SASEGT. The CDR3 loop reads CARSQEYGYTL. CDR3 bases: TGTGCCAGAAGTCAAGAATATGGATACACCTTA.

The V and J genes are TRBV20-1 and TRBJ2-7; no clear D gene. The V gene's germline CDR1 is DFQATT and CDR2 SNEGSKA (reference sequence). The V and J ends lost 0 bases and 0 bases respectively, with 12 bases between them. The CDR3 consists of 15 residues. CDR3 sequence: CSARDPRSISYEQYF. For the CDR3, the DNA is TGCAGTGCTAGAGATCCTAGGTCGATCTCCTACGAGCAGTACTTC.

This clone showed up many times. A much larger clone sits a single nucleotide away, making a read error possible. At the DNA level, this CDR3 is encoded by other sequences in the same sample as well. The CDR3 here is CASSRGQGYEQCF. The DNA of the CDR3 is TGTGCCAGCAGTCGAGGACAGGGTTACGAGCAGTGCTTC. The chain couples TRBV6-2 or TRBV6-3 to TRBJ2-7; 8 bases are a match to TRBD1. Germline lookup yields CDR1 MNHEY and CDR2 SVGEGT. The CDR3 extends over 13 amino acids.

This clone was seen only a few times. The V gene is TRBV6-1, the J gene TRBJ2-6; possible D gene TRBD2, 6 bases. This CDR3 spans 16 amino acids. Germline assignment: CDR1 MNHNS and CDR2 SASEGT. Trimming took off 5 bases at V and 1 base at J, with 12 bases between the two ends. The CDR3 DNA follows: TGTGCCAGCAGTCCCCAAAGCGGGTCTGGGGCCAACGTCCTGACTTTC. Protein sequence: CASSPQSGSGANVLTF.

This clone is judged medium-sized (0.01 to 0.1%). This sequence joins TRBV6-1 and TRBJ2-7; tentative D call: TRBD2 (6 bases). CDR1 is MNHNS, CDR2 SASEGT, per germline. Trimming took 6 bases from V and 0 from J, leaving 12 bases between them. This CDR3 region has 14 residues. The CDR3 sequence is CASSLSGSSYEQYF. The CDR3 coding sequence is TGTGCCAGCAGCCTTAGCGGTAGCTCCTACGAGCAGTACTTC.

The chain recombines TRBV6-1 with TRBJ2-3; 12 nucleotides agree with TRBD2. The CDR3 runs 18 residues. Germline-derived CDR1 and CDR2 are MNHNS and SASEGT. The V and J ends lost 6 bases and 4 bases, in that order; junction bases with no gene match: 14. Here the CDR3 DNA reads TGTGCCAGCAGGGACCCTAGCGGGAGGGCCAAGTTGGCAGATACGCAGTATTTT. Protein: CASRDPSGRAKLADTQYF.

A few counts support this clone. The chain has TRBV3-1 and TRBJ2-1, with D maybe TRBD2 (5 bases). CDR1 LGHDT and CDR2 YNNKEL come from the germline V gene (reference sequence). The CDR3 is 14 residues long. The V and J ends lost 1 base and 6 bases respectively, with 10 bases between them. The CDR3 DNA sequence: TGTGCCAGCAGCCAAGGGCTAGCCGCCAATGAGCAGTTCTTC. The encoded protein is CASSQGLAANEQFF.

In its sample, this clone was seen a few times. Mismatch with germline at one junction end may stem from a read error. The chain recombines TRBV6-1 with TRBJ1-4, with D hard to call. Germline lookup yields CDR1 MNHNS and CDR2 SASEGT. The CDR3 contains 14 residues. CDR3 in DNA: TGTGCAAGCAGTCCAGGAATCACTCCTGAAAAGCTGTTTTTT. Translation: CASSPGITPEKLFF.

A note on this clone: The CDR3 does not end in the conserved phenylalanine or tryptophan, so this is likely a read error. The chain uses TRBV3-1 and TRBJ2-7; tentative D call: TRBD1 (6 bases). The CDR3 runs to 15 residues. Germline V CDR1 and CDR2: LGHDT, YNNKEL (reference sequence). The CDR3 region is CASIQSQGHRYEQYL. The CDR3 DNA follows: TGTGCCAGCATCCAAAGCCAGGGACACCGCTACGAGCAGTACCTC.

This clone was seen once. Its ends do not fully match the called genes, so a read error is possible. The chain is built from TRBV7-8 and TRBJ2-7; D assignment may be TRBD1 or TRBD2 (5 bases each). The CDR3 contains 12 residues. From germline, CDR1 is SGHVS and CDR2 FQNEAQ. Here the CDR3 DNA reads TGTGCCAGCAGCACCCCTGAGGGGACCCGGGACTTC. It yields the protein CASSTPEGTRDF. The whole variable domain, remainder taken from reference TRBV7-8 and TRBJ2-7, is GAGVSQSPRYKVAKRGQDVALRCDPISGHVSLFWYQQALGQGPEFLTYFQNEAQLDKSGLPSDRFFAERPEGSVSTLKIQRTQQEDSAVYLCASSTPEGTRDFGPGTRLTVT.

This clone has a count of ten or more. The gene calls are TRBV5-5 and TRBJ2-3; D possibly matches TRBD1 or TRBD2 (5 bases each). The germline gives CDR1 SGHKS, CDR2 YYEKEE (reference sequence). The CDR3 covers 16 residues. V lost 4 bases, J lost 2 bases, and 17 bases lay in between. CDR3 sequence (DNA): TGTGCCAGCAGCACCCTCAGGGAGACCCCCACAGATACGCAGTATTTT. Residues: CASSTLRETPTDTQYF. Filled out from reference TRBV5-5 and TRBJ2-3, the complete variable domain reads DAGVTQSPTHLIKTRGQQVTLRCSPISGHKSVSWYQQVLGQGPQFIFQYYEKEERGRGNFPDRFSARQFPNYSSELNVNALLLGDSALYLCASSTLRETPTDTQYFGPGTRLTVL.